This TCR beta chain was identified during a study of OX40 agonist ivuxolimab in advanced cancers. Germline CDR1 reads MGHRA; CDR2 reads YSYEKL. The CDR3 contains 15 residues. V lost 6 bases and J lost 7; bases outside the gene matches: 8. The repertoire was sequenced with immunoSEQ multiplex PCR; TCRdb's copy has only in-frame clones and lacks some. The sample consists of roughly 75,000 clones, about nine tenths of them appearing once. This sequence joins TRBV4-1 and TRBJ2-2, with 10 positions matching TRBD2. This clonotype was obtained from an adult with an advanced solid tumor such as melanoma, head and neck, liver or kidney cancer. The sample in question was CD4+ or CD8+ T cells sorted from blood, obtained in a trial of the OX40 agonist ivuxolimab. The CDR3 nucleotides read TGCGCCAGCAGAGGGAGCGGGGGGGAGGTCGGGGAGCTGTTTTTT. Translation gives CASRGSGGEVGELFF.